This paragraph covers one TCR beta chain sequence. There are 15 residues in the CDR3. V dropped 6 bases and J dropped 7; count of bases not matched to a gene: 10. Looked up from germline, CDR1 is SNHLY and CDR2 is FYNNEI. These data are taken from a study of T cells in tuberculosis. TCRdb's copy holds only in-frame clones and misses some; the assay was immunoSEQ multiplex PCR. The sample yields approximately 100,000 clones, just over 90% seen once. Cells were sorted from thawed PBMC rested overnight and stained with GMM-loaded CD1B tetramer, viability dye and anti-CD3. C32 glucose monomycolate from Rhodococcus equi was loaded onto the CD1B tetramers.

This chain connects TRBV2 to TRBJ1-3, with 9 bases lining up with TRBD1. This TCR was sampled from an adult woman with latent tuberculosis. Sequencing used CD1b-GMM tetramer-negative cells sorted from PBMCs. The CDR3 coding sequence is TGTGCCAGCAGGACTACAGGGGGCGCAGGGAACACCATATATTTT. Translation gives CASRTTGGAGNTIYF.